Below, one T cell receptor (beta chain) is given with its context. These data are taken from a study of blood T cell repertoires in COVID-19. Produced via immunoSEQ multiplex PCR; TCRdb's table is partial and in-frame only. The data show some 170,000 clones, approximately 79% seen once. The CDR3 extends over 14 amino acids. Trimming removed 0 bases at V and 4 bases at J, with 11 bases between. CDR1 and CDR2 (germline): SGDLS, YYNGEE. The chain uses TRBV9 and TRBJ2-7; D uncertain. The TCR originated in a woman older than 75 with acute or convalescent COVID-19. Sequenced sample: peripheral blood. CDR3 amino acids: CASSVDYPSYEQYF. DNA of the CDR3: TGTGCCAGCAGCGTAGACTACCCATCTTACGAGCAGTACTTC.